The clone carrying this T cell receptor beta chain came up many times. TCR beta CDR3 regions were amplified from RNA transcripts. HTBI primers drove first-round RT-PCR of the TCR CDR3. MiXCR, applied by TCRdb to the multiplex PCR reads, yields one record per CDR3 protein. The sample lists a few hundred thousand distinct CDR3 sequences, about a fifth occurring once. This sample stems from a study of T cells in Graves' hyperthyroidism and ophthalmopathy. For Graves' hyperthyroidism to be stable, ophthalmopathy could not progress within 18 months. Looked up from germline, CDR1 is PRHDT and CDR2 is FYEKMQ (reference sequence). The V end was cut by 4 bases, the J end by 2 bases, with 9 bases between. This CDR3 spans 13 amino acids.

The V call is TRBV13, the J call TRBJ2-7; D unclear. This sequence was found in a man between 18 and 35 years old with Graves' hyperthyroidism. The sample was blood. The CDR3 loop is CASSSRVPYEQYF. The CDR3 bases are TGTGCCAGCAGCTCCCGGGTACCCTACGAGCAGTACTTC.